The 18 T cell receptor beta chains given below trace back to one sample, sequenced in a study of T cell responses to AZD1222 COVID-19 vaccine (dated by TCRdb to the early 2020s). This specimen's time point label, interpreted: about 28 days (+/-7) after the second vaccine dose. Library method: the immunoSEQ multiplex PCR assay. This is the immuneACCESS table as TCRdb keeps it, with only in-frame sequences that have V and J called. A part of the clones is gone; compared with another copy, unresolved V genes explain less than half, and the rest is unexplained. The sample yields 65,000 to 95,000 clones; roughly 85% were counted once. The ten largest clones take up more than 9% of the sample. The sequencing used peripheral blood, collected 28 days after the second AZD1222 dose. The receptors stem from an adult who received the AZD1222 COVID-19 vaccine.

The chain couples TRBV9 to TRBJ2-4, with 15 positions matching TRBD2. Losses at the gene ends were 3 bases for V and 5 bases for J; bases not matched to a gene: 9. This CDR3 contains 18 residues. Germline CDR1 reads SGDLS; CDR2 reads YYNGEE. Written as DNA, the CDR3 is TGTGCCAGCAGCGAAGGACTAGCGGGGGGGCCCCGGGAAAACATTCAGTACTTC. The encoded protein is CASSEGLAGGPRENIQYF.

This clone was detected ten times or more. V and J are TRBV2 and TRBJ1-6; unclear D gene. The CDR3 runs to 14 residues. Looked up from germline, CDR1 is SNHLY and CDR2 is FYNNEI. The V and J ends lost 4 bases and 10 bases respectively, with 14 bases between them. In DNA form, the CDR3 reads TGTGCCAGCAGTGTGCGGCAGGAGGTATCACCCCTCCACTTT. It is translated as CASSVRQEVSPLHF.

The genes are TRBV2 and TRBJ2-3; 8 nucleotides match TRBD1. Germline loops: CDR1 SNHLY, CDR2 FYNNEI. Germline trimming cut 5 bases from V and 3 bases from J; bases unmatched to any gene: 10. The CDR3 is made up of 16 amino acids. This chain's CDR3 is CASSSEDRVVTDTQYF. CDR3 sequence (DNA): TGTGCCAGCAGTTCCGAGGACAGGGTAGTTACAGATACGCAGTATTTT.

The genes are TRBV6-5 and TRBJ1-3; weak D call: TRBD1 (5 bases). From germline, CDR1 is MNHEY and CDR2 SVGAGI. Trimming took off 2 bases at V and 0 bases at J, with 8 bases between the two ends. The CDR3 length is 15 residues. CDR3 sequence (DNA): TGTGCCAGCAGTTACGGGACGGGCTCTGGAAACACCATATATTTT. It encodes CASSYGTGSGNTIYF.

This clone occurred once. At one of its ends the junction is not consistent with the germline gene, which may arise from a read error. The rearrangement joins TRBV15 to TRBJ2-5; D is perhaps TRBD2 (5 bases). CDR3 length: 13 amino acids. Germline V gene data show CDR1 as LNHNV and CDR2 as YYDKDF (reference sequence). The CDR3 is CATSREDWEIQYF. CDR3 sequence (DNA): TGTGCCACCAGCAGAGAGGATTGGGAGATCCAGTACTTC.

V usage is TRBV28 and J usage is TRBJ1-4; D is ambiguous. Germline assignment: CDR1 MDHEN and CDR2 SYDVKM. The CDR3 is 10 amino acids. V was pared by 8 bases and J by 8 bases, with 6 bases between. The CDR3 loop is CASRGEKLFF. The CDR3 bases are TGTGCCAGCCGAGGGGAAAAACTGTTTTTT. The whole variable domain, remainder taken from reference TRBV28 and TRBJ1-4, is DVKVTQSSRYLVKRTGEKVFLECVQDMDHENMFWYRQDPGLGLRLIYFSYDVKMKEKGDIPEGYSVSREKKERFSLILESASTNQTSMYLCASRGEKLFFGSGTQLSVL.

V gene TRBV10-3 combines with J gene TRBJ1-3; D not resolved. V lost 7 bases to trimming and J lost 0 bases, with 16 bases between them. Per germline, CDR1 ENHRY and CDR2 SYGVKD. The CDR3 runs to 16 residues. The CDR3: CAINAGLSLSGNTIYF. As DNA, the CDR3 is TGTGCCATCAATGCAGGTCTGTCACTCTCTGGAAACACCATATATTTT.

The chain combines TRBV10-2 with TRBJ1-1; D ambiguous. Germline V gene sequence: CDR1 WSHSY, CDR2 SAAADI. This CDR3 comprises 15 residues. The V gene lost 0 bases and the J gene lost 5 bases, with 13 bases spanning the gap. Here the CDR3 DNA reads TGCGCCAGCAGTGAGTCTAGCGGCGCTCGGACTGAAGCTTTCTTT. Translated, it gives CASSESSGARTEAFF.

CDR3: CASTLDASGGEQFF. The CDR3 DNA reads TGTGCCAGCACCTTAGATGCTTCAGGGGGGGAGCAGTTCTTC. The V gene is TRBV6-4, the J gene TRBJ2-1, with D perhaps matching TRBD1 (7 bases). The germline V gene encodes CDR1 MRHNA and CDR2 SNTAGT. V dropped 7 bases and J dropped 10 bases, with 20 bases sitting between them. This CDR3 region has 14 residues.

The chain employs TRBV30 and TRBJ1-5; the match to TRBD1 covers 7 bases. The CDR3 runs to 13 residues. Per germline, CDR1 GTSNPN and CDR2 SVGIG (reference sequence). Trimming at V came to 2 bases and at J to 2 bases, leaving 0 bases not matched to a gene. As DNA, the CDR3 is TGTGCCTGGAGTACAGGGGGCAATCAGCCCCAGCATTTT. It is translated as CAWSTGGNQPQHF.

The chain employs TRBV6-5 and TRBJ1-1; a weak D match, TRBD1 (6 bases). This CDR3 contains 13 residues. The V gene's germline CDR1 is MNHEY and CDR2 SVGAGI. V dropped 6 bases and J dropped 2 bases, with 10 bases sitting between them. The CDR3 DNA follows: TGTGCCAGCAGCCTGGGACACAACACTGAAGCTTTCTTT. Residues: CASSLGHNTEAFF.

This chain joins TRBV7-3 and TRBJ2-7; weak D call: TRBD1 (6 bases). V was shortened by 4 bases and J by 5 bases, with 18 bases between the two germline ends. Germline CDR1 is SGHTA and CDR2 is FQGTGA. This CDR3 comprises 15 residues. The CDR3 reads CASSSRTVKRDEQYF. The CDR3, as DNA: TGTGCCAGCAGCTCTCGGACAGTAAAAAGGGACGAGCAGTACTTC.

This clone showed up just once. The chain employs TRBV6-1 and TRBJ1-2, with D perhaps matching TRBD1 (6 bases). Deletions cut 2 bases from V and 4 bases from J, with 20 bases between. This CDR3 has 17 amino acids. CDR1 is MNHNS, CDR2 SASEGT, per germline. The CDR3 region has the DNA TGTGCCAGCAGTGAAAATCCAGGGGCCGTCGGGGTCTATGGCTACACCTTC. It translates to CASSENPGAVGVYGYTF.

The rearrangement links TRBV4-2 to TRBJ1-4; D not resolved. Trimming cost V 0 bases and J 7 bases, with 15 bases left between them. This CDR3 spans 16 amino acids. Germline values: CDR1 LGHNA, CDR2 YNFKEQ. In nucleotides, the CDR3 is TGTGCCAGCAGCCAAGATTCCGCGGGTGGGAGTGAAAAACTGTTTTTT. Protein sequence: CASSQDSAGGSEKLFF.

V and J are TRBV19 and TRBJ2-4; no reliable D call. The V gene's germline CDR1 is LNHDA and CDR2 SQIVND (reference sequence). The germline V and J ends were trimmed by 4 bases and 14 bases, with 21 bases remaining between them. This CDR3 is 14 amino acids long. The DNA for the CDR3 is TGTGCCAGTAGTACCTCCATTAACAGAAATTTAGAGTACTTC. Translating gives CASSTSINRNLEYF.

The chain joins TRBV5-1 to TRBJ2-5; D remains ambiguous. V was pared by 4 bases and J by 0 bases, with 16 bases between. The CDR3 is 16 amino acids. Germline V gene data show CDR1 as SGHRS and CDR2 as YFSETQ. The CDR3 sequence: CASSTTNRLDQETQYF. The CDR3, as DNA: TGCGCCAGCAGCACCACAAACCGGTTAGACCAAGAGACCCAGTACTTC.

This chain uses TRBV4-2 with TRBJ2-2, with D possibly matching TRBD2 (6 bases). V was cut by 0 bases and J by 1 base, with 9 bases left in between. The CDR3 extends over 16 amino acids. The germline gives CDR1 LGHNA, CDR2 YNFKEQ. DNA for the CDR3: TGTGCCAGCAGCCAAGAGGAGGGCCAGAACACCGGGGAGCTGTTTTTT. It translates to CASSQEEGQNTGELFF.

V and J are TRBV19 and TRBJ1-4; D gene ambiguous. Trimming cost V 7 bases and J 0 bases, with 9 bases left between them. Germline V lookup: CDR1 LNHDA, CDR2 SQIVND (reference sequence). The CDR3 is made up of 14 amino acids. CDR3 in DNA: TGTGCCAGTAAGGCAGGAGCAACTAATGAAAAACTGTTTTTT. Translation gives CASKAGATNEKLFF.